Below, 4 T cell receptor beta chains from the same sample are listed, as sequenced in a study of blood T cell repertoires in COVID-19 (dated by TCRdb to 2020 to 2021). Libraries came from the immunoSEQ multiplex PCR assay. Entries here come from immuneACCESS through TCRdb and include only in-frame sequences with V and J called. Some clones fail to appear in such tables; in the studies checked, an unresolved V gene covers under half of the shortfall, and the cause of the remainder is unknown. The sample profile shows over 70,000 clones; approximately 83% of them were found once. About 3.9% of the sample comes from the top ten. The specimen sequenced was peripheral blood. The receptors here all came from a woman aged 55-75 years with acute or convalescent COVID-19.

The gene calls are TRBV5-6 and TRBJ2-3, with unresolved D. In germline, CDR1 is SGHDT, CDR2 YYEEEE. Trimming removed 2 bases at V and 6 bases at J, with 10 bases between. The CDR3 is 13 amino acids. In DNA, the CDR3 is TGTGCCAGCAGCTTAATTCGGGTGGATACGCAGTATTTT. The encoded protein is CASSLIRVDTQYF.

Only one count was recorded for this clone. The chain uses TRBV7-9 and TRBJ2-1; D is ambiguous. V lost 5 bases and J 7 bases, leaving 18 bases between the germline ends. CDR3 length: 15 amino acids. The germline gives CDR1 SEHNR, CDR2 FQNEAQ (reference sequence). The CDR3 DNA sequence: TGTGCCAGCAGCCCAACGTCCCCTACGGTGAATGAGCAGTTCTTC. It is translated as CASSPTSPTVNEQFF.

V is TRBV6-1 and J is TRBJ1-5; TRBD1 agrees at 7 bases. The trim removed 3 bases at V and 5 bases at J, leaving 7 bases unmatched. The germline V gene encodes CDR1 MNHNS and CDR2 SASEGT. The CDR3 loop spans 15 amino acids. This chain's CDR3 is CASSDHRGMYQPQHF. DNA of the CDR3: TGTGCCAGCAGTGACCACAGGGGAATGTATCAGCCCCAGCATTTT.

J is TRBJ1-1 and V is TRBV30; TRBD1 matches at 10 bases. V lost 5 bases to trimming and J lost 1 base; unmatched junction nucleotides: 7. The CDR3 is 15 residues long. Per germline, CDR1 GTSNPN and CDR2 SVGIG (reference sequence). CDR3 in amino acids: CAWDRGLYENTEAFF. CDR3 coding DNA: TGTGCCTGGGACAGGGGGCTTTACGAGAACACTGAAGCTTTCTTT.